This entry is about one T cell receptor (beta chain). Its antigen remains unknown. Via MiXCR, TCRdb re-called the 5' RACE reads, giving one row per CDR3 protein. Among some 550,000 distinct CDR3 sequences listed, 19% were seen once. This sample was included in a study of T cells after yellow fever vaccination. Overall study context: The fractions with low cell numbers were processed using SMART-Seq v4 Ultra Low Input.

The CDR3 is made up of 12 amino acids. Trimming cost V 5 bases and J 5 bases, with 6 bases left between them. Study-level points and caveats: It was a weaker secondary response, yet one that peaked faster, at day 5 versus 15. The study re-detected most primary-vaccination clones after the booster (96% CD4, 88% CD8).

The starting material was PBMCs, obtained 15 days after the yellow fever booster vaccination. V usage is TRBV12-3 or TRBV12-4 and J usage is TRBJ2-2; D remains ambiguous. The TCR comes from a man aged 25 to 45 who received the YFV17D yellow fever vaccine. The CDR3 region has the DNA TGTGCCAGCAGTGGGCCAACCGGGGAGCTGTTTTTT. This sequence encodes CASSGPTGELFF.